The clone carrying this TCR beta chain was seen only once. This sample is drawn from a study of T cell responses to AZD1222 COVID-19 vaccine. Using immunoSEQ multiplex PCR, the repertoire was profiled, and TCRdb retains in-frame clones only, with some absent. The data show 90,000 or so clones, with approximately 91% seen just once and about 5.5% held by the top ten. The TCR was taken from an adult who received the AZD1222 COVID-19 vaccine. Material: peripheral blood, obtained 28 days after the second AZD1222 dose.

CDR3 loop: CAGRQGNTGELFF. Here the CDR3 DNA reads TGTGCCGGCAGACAGGGGAACACCGGGGAGCTGTTTTTT. This rearrangement joins TRBV19 to TRBJ2-2; 7 bases map to TRBD1. The CDR3 spans 13 residues. CDR1 is LNHDA and CDR2 is SQIVND in the germline V gene (reference sequence). V lost 11 bases and J lost 1; bases outside the gene matches: 4.